This TCR beta chain was observed in a study of vaccination and CD4 T cells after COVID-19. The overall study: Every culture used as a control got a CEFX pool, an HIV-1 Nef pool, or no peptide.

Time point described: late sampling 161 to 241 days after vaccination in three convalescent patients. Treatment given: approximately 10-day PBMC culture with coronavirus spike peptide pools or control peptides (ViraFEST assay). Cultures of PBMCs, roughly 2 million per well, were set up with around 10 IU/ml IL-2 and around 9.9 ug/ml peptide pools. Comments on this clonotype: Its target is unknown.

This CDR3 has 15 residues. The ends lost 2 bases at V and 3 bases at J; junction bases unmatched: 6. CDR1 is SGHRS, CDR2 YFSETQ, per germline. CD4+ T cells that had been cultured provided DNA sequenced with the Oncomine TCR Beta short-read assay. The source of extracted genomic DNA was cultured CD4+ T cells. TCRdb re-called the PCR reads with MiXCR, one entry per CDR3 protein. The sample holds about 15,000 distinct CDR3 sequences; under 55% are singletons and the top ten take under 15%. The chain couples TRBV5-1 to TRBJ2-7; 9 bases fit TRBD1. This receptor was identified in a human donor who had recovered from COVID-19. Sequenced here: CD4+ T cells from blood, cultured in vitro, sampled about 7 months after SARS-CoV-2 vaccination. CDR3 sequence: CASSFGTGTFYEQYF. Written as DNA, the CDR3 is TGCGCCAGCAGCTTCGGGACAGGGACCTTCTACGAGCAGTACTTC.